This T cell receptor beta chain emerged from a study of T cell responses to AZD1222 COVID-19 vaccine. The study, taken as a whole, reports: Vaccination with two AZD1222 doses was followed by a rise in Spike-specific TCR breadth and depth.

Repertoires were generated with immunoSEQ multiplex PCR, while TCRdb's copy carries only in-frame clones and drops some. Here the sample spans about 78,000 clones, over 75% being singletons. The CDR3 is made up of 16 amino acids. Comment on this clone: The target antigen is unknown.

Material: peripheral blood, obtained on day 0 of MenACWY control vaccination. The V call is TRBV21-1, the J call TRBJ2-5; the table's D call, TRBD2, was not checked against the DNA. TRBV21-1 is reported as a pseudogene. The origin of this receptor is an adult in good health. The DNA of the CDR3 is TGTGCCAGCAGCAAAGATCCGGAGGGCGGGAGGGAGACCCAGTACTTC. Its translation is CASSKDPEGGRETQYF.